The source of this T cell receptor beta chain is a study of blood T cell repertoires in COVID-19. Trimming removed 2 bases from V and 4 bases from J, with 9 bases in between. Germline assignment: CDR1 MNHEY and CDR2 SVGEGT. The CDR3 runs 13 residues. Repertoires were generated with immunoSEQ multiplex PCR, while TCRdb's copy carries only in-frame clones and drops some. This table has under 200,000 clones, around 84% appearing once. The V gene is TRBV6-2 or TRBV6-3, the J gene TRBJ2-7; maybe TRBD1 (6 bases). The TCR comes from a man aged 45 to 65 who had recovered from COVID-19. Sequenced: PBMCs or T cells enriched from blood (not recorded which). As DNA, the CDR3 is TGTGCCAGCAGTTACGACAGGAGTTACGAGCAGTACTTC. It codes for CASSYDRSYEQYF.